These 20 T cell receptor beta chains were all obtained from the same sample, sequenced in a study of monozygotic twins with cystic fibrosis. Sequencing used immunoSEQ multiplex PCR; TCRdb keeps in-frame clones, though not all of them. This table has 30,000 to 40,000 clones, approximately 65% appearing once. Sequenced sample: blood. These receptors came from a girl aged 10 to 17 with cystic fibrosis.

This chain joins TRBV6-4 and TRBJ1-1, with D possibly TRBD1 on 5 matching bases. The V end was cut by 7 bases, the J end by 1 base, with 10 bases between. Germline lookup yields CDR1 MRHNA and CDR2 SNTAGT. The CDR3 is made up of 13 amino acids. The DNA for the CDR3 is TGTGCCAGCAACGGGACGACGAACACTGAAGCTTTCTTT. Its translation: CASNGTTNTEAFF.

V gene TRBV19 combines with J gene TRBJ2-5, with 8 bases that match TRBD1. V shed 1 base and J 9 bases; nucleotides not matched to a gene: 4. This CDR3 is 13 amino acids long. CDR1 is LNHDA and CDR2 is SQIVND in the germline V gene (reference sequence). CDR3: CASSIVTTGAQYF. DNA for the CDR3: TGTGCCAGTAGTATAGTGACGACAGGGGCCCAGTACTTC.

This clone showed up just once. The chain carries TRBV7-9 and TRBJ1-2; TRBD1 agrees at 8 bases. The CDR3 is 11 residues long. The germline CDR1 and CDR2 sequences are SEHNR and FQNEAQ (reference sequence). The V segment lost 4 bases and the J segment 9 bases; nucleotides outside the gene matches: 1. CDR3 loop: CASSWTGSYTF. DNA of the CDR3: TGTGCCAGCAGCTGGACAGGGAGCTACACCTTC.

V gene TRBV5-1 combines with J gene TRBJ2-5; 7 bases map to TRBD2. Germline trimming cut 4 bases from V and 1 base from J; bases unmatched to any gene: 4. Germline CDR1 SGHRS, CDR2 YFSETQ. This CDR3 is built from 14 residues. DNA of the CDR3: TGCGCCAGCAGCGGGGGGGTCACCCAAGAGACCCAGTACTTC. Amino acids: CASSGGVTQETQYF. Full variable domain (missing parts from reference TRBV5-1 and TRBJ2-5): KAGVTQTPRYLIKTRGQQVTLSCSPISGHRSVSWYQQTPGQGLQFLFEYFSETQRNKGNFPGRFSGRQFSNSRSEMNVSTLELGDSALYLCASSGGVTQETQYFGPGTRLLVL.

J is TRBJ2-4 and V is TRBV5-1, with 9 bases fitting TRBD1. The V gene end was trimmed by 6 bases and the J gene end by 0 bases; junction bases not matched to a gene: 10. The CDR3 runs to 17 residues. CDR1 SGHRS and CDR2 YFSETQ come from the germline V gene. The CDR3 nucleotides are TGCGCCAGCAACCCCGGGACAGGGACATTAGCCAAAAACATTCAGTACTTC. Protein product: CASNPGTGTLAKNIQYF. Full variable domain (remainder filled in from reference TRBV5-1 and TRBJ2-4): KAGVTQTPRYLIKTRGQQVTLSCSPISGHRSVSWYQQTPGQGLQFLFEYFSETQRNKGNFPGRFSGRQFSNSRSEMNVSTLELGDSALYLCASNPGTGTLAKNIQYFGAGTRLSVL.

V and J are TRBV7-2 and TRBJ2-7, with D hard to call. The CDR3 has 14 residues. The V gene lost 1 base and the J gene lost 3 bases, with 10 bases spanning the gap. Germline V gives CDR1 SGHTA, CDR2 FQGNSA. CDR3 DNA sequence: TGTGCCAGCAGCTTAGGAGGTCTTCTCTACGAGCAGTACGTC. Translating gives CASSLGGLLYEQYV.

V gene TRBV4-3 combines with J gene TRBJ1-4; possible D gene TRBD1, 6 bases. This CDR3 is 14 amino acids long. Germline V CDR1 and CDR2: LGHNA, YSLEER. The ends were cut back, 5 bases at V and 9 bases at J, with 16 bases in the middle. CDR3: CASSENGQTKKLFF. The CDR3 DNA reads as TGCGCCAGCAGCGAAAACGGACAGACAAAAAAACTGTTTTTT.

This clone was picked up a small number of times. The rearrangement links TRBV29-1 to TRBJ1-2; D not certain. Germline CDR1 is SQVTM and CDR2 is ANQGSEA. The V gene lost 7 bases and the J gene lost 8 bases, with 14 bases spanning the gap. The CDR3 has 11 amino acids. CDR3: CSAGTGSGYTF. For the CDR3, the DNA is TGCAGCGCCGGTACGGGTAGCGGCTACACCTTC. The complete variable domain, with remaining parts taken from reference TRBV29-1 and TRBJ1-2, reads SAVISQKPSRDICQRGTSLTIQCQVDSQVTMMFWYRQQPGQSLTLIATANQGSEATYESGFVIDKFPISRPNLTFSTLTVSNMSPEDSSIYLCSAGTGSGYTFGSGTRLTVV.

The chain carries TRBV9 and TRBJ2-7; D unclear. CDR1 is SGDLS, CDR2 YYNGEE, per germline. The CDR3 runs 14 residues. The ends were cut back, 2 bases at V and 2 bases at J, with 11 bases in the middle. The CDR3 reads CASSVGGYTYEQYF. Here the CDR3 DNA reads TGTGCCAGCAGCGTTGGTGGTTACACCTACGAGCAGTACTTC. The entire variable domain, with the rest obtained from reference TRBV9 and TRBJ2-7, is as follows: DSGVTQTPKHLITATGQRVTLRCSPRSGDLSVYWYQQSLDQGLQFLIQYYNGEERAKGNILERFSAQQFPDLHSELNLSSLELGDSALYFCASSVGGYTYEQYFGPGTRLTVT.

This clone was detected once. The chain couples TRBV18 to TRBJ2-7; D gene uncertain. CDR1 KGHSH and CDR2 LQKENI come from the germline V gene. Trimming cost V 6 bases and J 2 bases, with 8 bases left between them. The length of the CDR3 is 12 residues. The CDR3 sequence is CASSHTTYEQYV. The CDR3 nucleotides read TGTGCCAGCTCCCACACCACCTACGAGCAGTACGTC.

The CDR3 coding sequence is TGTGCCAGCAGCCAAGACGCCGGGCTACGCACAGATACGCAGTATTTT. Translating gives CASSQDAGLRTDTQYF. The chain couples TRBV14 to TRBJ2-3; D not resolved. V was trimmed by 0 bases and J by 1 base, leaving 11 bases between them. Germline V lookup: CDR1 SGHDN, CDR2 FVKESK. This CDR3 has 16 residues.

V usage is TRBV4-1 and J usage is TRBJ2-7; D tentatively fits TRBD1 or TRBD2 (5 bases each). This CDR3 comprises 14 residues. Germline-derived CDR1 and CDR2 are MGHRA and YSYEKL. The V end lost 4 bases, the J end lost 3 bases, and 13 bases lay between the germline ends. Here the CDR3 reads CASSRPGPDYEQYF. The DNA for the CDR3 is TGCGCCAGCAGCCGACCGGGACCCGACTACGAGCAGTACTTC.

This clone was picked up a small number of times. Other DNA sequences in the sample encode the same CDR3. V gene TRBV12-5 combines with J gene TRBJ2-2; 11 bases align to TRBD2. The CDR3 contains 17 residues. V was pared by 6 bases and J by 2 bases, with 8 bases of the junction left unmatched. Germline lookup yields CDR1 LGHNT and CDR2 FRNRAP. The CDR3 loop is CASGTGTSGRNTGELFF. CDR3 nucleotide sequence: TGTGCTAGTGGAACCGGGACTAGCGGTCGAAACACCGGGGAGCTGTTTTTT.

There are a few counts of this clone. One end of the junction is discordant with germline, which a read error may explain. V gene TRBV5-1 combines with J gene TRBJ1-1; D might be TRBD1 (5 bases). There are 11 residues in the CDR3. Per the germline V gene, CDR1 is SGHRS and CDR2 is YFSETQ. This chain's CDR3 is CASSLGTFNVF. The CDR3 nucleotides read TGCGCCAGCAGCTTGGGGACATTCAACGTCTTT. Looking up the rest from reference TRBV5-1 and TRBJ1-1 gives the full variable domain: KAGVTQTPRYLIKTRGQQVTLSCSPISGHRSVSWYQQTPGQGLQFLFEYFSETQRNKGNFPGRFSGRQFSNSRSEMNVSTLELGDSALYLCASSLGTFNVFGQGTRLTVV.

This clone was counted between two and nine times. The chain carries TRBV5-1 and TRBJ1-1, with D uncertain. The germline CDR1 and CDR2 sequences are SGHRS and YFSETQ. The CDR3 spans 12 residues. The V end lost 4 bases, the J end lost 1 base, and 5 bases lay between the germline ends. The CDR3 spells CASSPGNTEAFF. Written as DNA, the CDR3 is TGCGCCAGCAGCCCCGGGAACACTGAAGCTTTCTTT.

The chain links TRBV5-8 to TRBJ2-5, with D unclear. V was trimmed by 1 base and J by 0 bases, leaving 13 bases between them. CDR3 length equals 16 residues. Germline V gives CDR1 SGHTS, CDR2 YDEGEE. The CDR3, as DNA: TGTGCCAGCAGCTTGAGGCCGACCCGATACCAAGAGACCCAGTACTTC. Amino acids: CASSLRPTRYQETQYF. The full variable domain, its missing parts supplied by reference TRBV5-8 and TRBJ2-5, is EAGVTQSPTHLIKTRGQQATLRCSPISGHTSVYWYQQALGLGLQFLLWYDEGEERNRGNFPPRFSGRQFPNYSSELNVNALELEDSALYLCASSLRPTRYQETQYFGPGTRLLVL.

V is TRBV14 and J is TRBJ1-1; no definite D call. The CDR3 has 12 residues. The germline V gene has CDR1 SGHDN and CDR2 FVKESK. With 6 bases removed from V and 0 bases from J, the gap between germline ends came to 5 bases. The CDR3 sequence: CASSPMNTEAFF. The CDR3 DNA follows: TGTGCCAGCAGTCCCATGAACACTGAAGCTTTCTTT. Based on the CDR3 plus reference TRBV14 and TRBJ1-1, the full variable domain is EAGVTQFPSHSVIEKGQTVTLRCDPISGHDNLYWYRRVMGKEIKFLLHFVKESKQDESGMPNNRFLAERTGGTYSTLKVQPAELEDSGVYFCASSPMNTEAFFGQGTRLTVV.

The V gene is TRBV6-5, the J gene TRBJ1-5, with no clear D. The CDR3 sequence is 14 residues long. Germline V CDR1 and CDR2: MNHEY, SVGAGI. Trimming shortened V by 4 bases and J by 0 bases, and 7 bases separated the two germline ends. CDR3 in amino acids: CASSLAYSNQPQHF. CDR3 in DNA: TGTGCCAGCAGTTTAGCGTATAGCAATCAGCCCCAGCATTTT.

The chain employs TRBV5-1 and TRBJ1-4, with 7 nucleotides matching TRBD1. CDR1 and CDR2 (germline): SGHRS, YFSETQ. This CDR3 spans 12 amino acids. Trimming took 4 bases from V and 11 from J; bases not matched to a gene: 5. The CDR3 reads CASSTEGGKLFF. The CDR3 nucleotides are TGCGCCAGCAGCACAGAAGGGGGCAAACTGTTTTTT.

A few counts support this clone. The chain links TRBV28 to TRBJ1-1, with a weak D call TRBD1 (5 bases). Germline V gene data show CDR1 as MDHEN and CDR2 as SYDVKM. This CDR3 has 14 amino acids. The V gene lost 6 bases and the J gene lost 1 base, with 12 bases spanning the gap. DNA for the CDR3: TGTGCCAGCAGGGTGATAGACAGGAACACTGAAGCTTTCTTT. This gives the protein CASRVIDRNTEAFF.